This entry features one TCR beta chain sequence. Its specificity is unknown. The CDR3 contains 15 residues. V shed 6 bases and J shed 4 bases, with 13 bases lying between them. Germline CDR1 and CDR2: KGHSH and LQKENI. This entry is derived from a study of shared clonotypes between healthy human individuals. Study-wide points: How much donors shared clonotypes was expected to be affected by sequencing depth. Larger richness was generally estimated for naive than memory subsets.

Here immunoSEQ multiplex PCR was the method, and the copy in TCRdb shows in-frame clones only, minus some. This table has 650,000 to 750,000 clones, around 72% appearing once. V is TRBV18 and J is TRBJ2-6; weak D call: TRBD1 (5 bases). The source is a woman aged 25-40 years in good health. Sequencing was performed on memory CD4+ T cells sorted from blood. This sample's subset: CD45RA-negative fraction. The CDR3 nucleotides read TGTGCCAGCTCGTCAGGGTTTGGCGGGGCCAACGTCCTGACTTTC. This sequence encodes CASSSGFGGANVLTF.